The 9 T cell receptor beta chains presented below share a single source sample, sequenced in a study of cytomegalovirus exposure and HLA in healthy donors. 60 Vbeta and 13 Jbeta primers were used in PCR. Assay used: immunoSEQ multiplex PCR; TCRdb lists only in-frame clones, some missing. The table has about 140,000 clones, roughly 82% seen once. Material for sequencing was PBMCs. Source of these receptors: a male donor in good health and CMV-seronegative.

The rearrangement joins TRBV9 to TRBJ2-5; the match to TRBD2 covers 15 bases. Trimming at V came to 3 bases and at J to 0 bases, leaving 6 bases not matched to a gene. The V gene's germline CDR1 is SGDLS and CDR2 YYNGEE. This CDR3 region has 18 residues. CDR3 DNA: TGTGCCAGCAGCGCAGGACTAGCGGGGGGGATAAACCAAGAGACCCAGTACTTC. Residues: CASSAGLAGGINQETQYF.

This clone was recorded once. The chain uses TRBV29-1 and TRBJ1-2, with a possible D match to TRBD1 (6 bases). The CDR3 loop spans 14 amino acids. Trimming left V 0 bases short and J 4 bases short, with 12 bases between. Germline V lookup: CDR1 SQVTM, CDR2 ANQGSEA. The CDR3 nucleotides read TGCAGCGTTGAAGAGTCAGACAGGTTCTATGGCTACACCTTC. Amino acids: CSVEESDRFYGYTF.

The V call is TRBV4-2, the J call TRBJ2-1, with TRBD2 identical over 10 bases. The CDR3 consists of 16 residues. Germline CDR1 LGHNA, CDR2 YNFKEQ. Germline trimming cut 7 bases from V and 4 bases from J; bases unmatched to any gene: 10. The CDR3 DNA follows: TGTGCCAGCAACCCGTCTAGCGGGGGTCCTTACAATGAGCAGTTCTTC. Translating gives CASNPSSGGPYNEQFF.

This clone was seen a handful of times. The chain combines TRBV4-3 with TRBJ2-2; 7 bases are shared with TRBD2. With V trimmed by 4 bases and J by 7 bases, 27 bases remained unmatched. This CDR3 is 21 amino acids long. Per germline, CDR1 LGHNA and CDR2 YSLEER. CDR3 amino acids: CASSPGTPVDFRTRGIGELFF. In DNA form, the CDR3 reads TGCGCCAGCAGCCCCGGGACCCCGGTTGATTTCAGGACTAGAGGGATCGGGGAGCTGTTTTTT.

This chain uses TRBV4-2 with TRBJ1-1; no definite D call. Trimming pared 0 bases from V and 1 base from J, leaving 18 bases between. Germline V CDR1 and CDR2: LGHNA, YNFKEQ. CDR3 length: 18 residues. The CDR3: CASSQDPRGGSRNTEAFF. CDR3 DNA sequence: TGTGCCAGCAGCCAAGACCCCCGGGGAGGGTCAAGGAACACTGAAGCTTTCTTT.

The chain joins TRBV25-1 to TRBJ2-6, with TRBD2 identical over 8 bases. This CDR3 comprises 18 residues. From germline, CDR1 is MGHDK and CDR2 SYGVNS. V shed 1 base and J 0 bases; nucleotides not matched to a gene: 5. The DNA of the CDR3 is TGTGCCAGCAGTGAATGGGCGGGAGGAGGCTCTGGGGCCAACGTCCTGACTTTC. Translating gives CASSEWAGGGSGANVLTF.

The rearrangement joins TRBV30 to TRBJ2-4, with D possibly matching TRBD2 (5 bases). Germline-derived CDR1 and CDR2 are GTSNPN and SVGIG (reference sequence). CDR3 length equals 13 residues. V was clipped by 4 bases and J by 6 bases, with 13 bases between them. As DNA, the CDR3 is TGTGCCTGGACCGTGGTTGCGGGAAACATTCAGTACTTC. This encodes CAWTVVAGNIQYF.

The chain has TRBV7-3 and TRBJ2-5; 14 bases align to TRBD2. The J call is doubtful: the DNA matches TRBJ2-7 better. CDR1 is SGHTA and CDR2 is FQGTGA in the germline V gene. The CDR3 totals 20 residues. The CDR3 protein is CASRVRVQTSGGASSYEQYF. In nucleotides, the CDR3 is TGTGCCAGCAGAGTAAGAGTTCAGACTAGCGGGGGGGCCTCCTCCTACGAGCAGTACTTC.

This chain connects TRBV7-3 to TRBJ1-6; D gene ambiguous. Germline V CDR1 and CDR2: SGHTA, FQGTGA. The CDR3 loop spans 14 amino acids. V lost 1 base and J 9 bases, leaving 10 bases between the germline ends. The CDR3 sequence: CASSLMVSGSPLHF. CDR3 bases: TGTGCCAGCAGCTTAATGGTCTCGGGTTCACCCCTCCACTTT.